This TCR beta chain emerged from a study of T cell responses to AZD1222 COVID-19 vaccine. Assay used: immunoSEQ multiplex PCR; TCRdb lists only in-frame clones, some missing. The repertoire consists of 95,000 to 150,000 clones, with roughly 87% occurring once and the leading ten covering about 1.2%. The V gene lost 9 bases and the J gene lost 1 base, with 15 bases spanning the gap. The germline gives CDR1 MNHEY, CDR2 SVGAGI. This CDR3 has 15 amino acids. The clonotype comes from an adult in good health. The source material was peripheral blood, sampled on day 0 of AZD1222 vaccination. The chain links TRBV6-5 to TRBJ1-4, with D perhaps matching TRBD1 (6 bases). This CDR3 is CASQRGARTNEKLFF. The CDR3, as DNA: TGTGCCAGTCAGCGGGGGGCTCGAACTAATGAAAAACTGTTTTTT.